The T cell receptor (beta chain) under discussion was sequenced for a study of persistence of HIV-infected CD4 T cells. The CDR3 runs 16 residues. The V gene end was trimmed by 2 bases and the J gene end by 3 bases; junction bases not matched to a gene: 9. Germline values: CDR1 SQVTM, CDR2 ANQGSEA. Sequencing used immunoSEQ version 4 in survey mode. Clones were sequenced by immunoSEQ multiplex PCR, and TCRdb holds only the in-frame ones, with some missing. The data show about 36,000 clones, with about 83% seen just once and roughly 5.4% held by the top ten. Study-wide results and caveats: TCR oligoclonality correlated with proviral oligoclonality in the same sorted populations.

In regard to this clone: Its specificity is unknown.

Overlapping HIV-1 Gag 15-mer peptides at 0.95 to 1 ug per peptide per mL were used. Memory cells lacking CD40L and CD69 with high CD45RO were sorted. This TCR derives from an adult with HIV. The donor label of this sample is uncertain. The chain employs TRBV29-1 and TRBJ2-3, with 9 bases lining up with TRBD2. The sequencing here drew on cultured CD4+ T cells from PBMCs, taken from a patient who received antiretroviral therapy. The CDR3 is CSVERRGGAKTDTQYF. CDR3 coding DNA: TGCAGCGTTGAACGCCGCGGGGGGGCCAAGACAGATACGCAGTATTTT.